These T cell receptor beta chains were read from a single sample in a study of shared clonotypes between healthy human individuals. Only in-frame clones appear in the TCRdb table, and some are missing; sequencing was by immunoSEQ multiplex PCR. Of fewer than 1.4 million clones in the sample, around 78% were seen once. The material sequenced was memory CD4+ T cells from PBMCs. Receptor source: a man between 18 and 29 years old in good health. Some clones in this sample may be carry-over from other donors' samples. Both conserved end residues are part of each CDR3. A D gene is named only where the DNA matches it firmly. Some rows mark clone size as missing; the rest say once, few, many or name a class of expanded clone.

j_gene	abundance	len	d_gene	v_gene	CDR3aa	CDR3nt
TRBJ2-7	NA	15	TRBD2	TRBV2	CASKTSGRGTGEQYF	TGTGCCAGCAAGACTAGCGGCAGGGGGACTGGGGAGCAGTACTTC
TRBJ1-1	once	16	NA	TRBV28	CASTGAILRRNTEAFF	TGTGCCAGCACCGGGGCGATTCTAAGGCGGAACACTGAAGCTTTCTTT
TRBJ2-3	NA	15	NA	TRBV6-6	CASSYSGPYTDTQYF	TGTGCCAGCAGTTACTCCGGGCCCTACACAGATACGCAGTATTTT
TRBJ2-7	NA	14	NA	TRBV30	CAWSQDIGVYEQYF	TGTGCCTGGAGTCAGGACATAGGTGTATACGAGCAGTACTTC
TRBJ2-7	NA	14	NA	TRBV7-2	CASTYSLRPYEQYF	TGTGCCAGCACCTACAGCTTACGGCCTTACGAGCAGTACTTC
TRBJ2-5	few	15	TRBD2	TRBV4-1	CARGLAGAWEETQYF	TGCGCCAGGGGACTAGCGGGAGCTTGGGAGGAGACCCAGTACTTC
TRBJ1-1	NA	12	NA	TRBV5-1	CASSFTQTEAFF	TGTGCCAGCAGCTTCACACAGACTGAAGCTTTCTTT
TRBJ2-5	NA	14	TRBD1	TRBV2	CASSVQTGPETQYF	TGTGCCAGCAGTGTACAGACAGGGCCTGAGACCCAGTACTTC
TRBJ2-1	NA	15	NA	TRBV15	CATSPGTFSYNEQFF	TGTGCCACCAGCCCCGGGACATTTTCCTACAATGAGCAGTTCTTC
TRBJ2-3	few	15	TRBD1	TRBV19	CASSTPGQSGDTQYF	TGTGCCAGTAGTACCCCGGGACAGTCAGGAGATACGCAGTATTTT
TRBJ2-7	NA	11	NA	TRBV4-1	CASGTFYEQYF	TGCGCCAGCGGTACCTTCTACGAGCAGTACTTC
TRBJ2-1	NA	11	TRBD1	TRBV5-6	CASSFLGQWFF	TGTGCCAGCAGCTTTCTGGGACAGTGGTTCTTC
TRBJ2-5	NA	17	NA	TRBV4-2	CASSHPTGNKYQETQYF	TGTGCCAGCAGCCATCCCACAGGGAATAAGTACCAAGAGACCCAGTACTTC
TRBJ1-5	NA	13	NA	TRBV28	CASGLGNNQPQHF	TGTGCCAGCGGGCTGGGGAACAATCAGCCCCAGCATTTT
TRBJ2-7	NA	14	TRBD2	TRBV6-5	CASKRGRLGYEQYF	TGTGCCAGCAAGCGGGGCAGGTTGGGTTACGAGCAGTACTTC
TRBJ2-7	NA	15	TRBD2	TRBV5-5	CASSFTSGSSYEQYF	TGTGCCAGCAGCTTTACTAGCGGGAGTTCCTACGAGCAGTACTTC
TRBJ2-7	NA	13	NA	TRBV28	CASRISSSYEQYF	TGTGCCAGCAGGATATCTAGCTCCTACGAGCAGTACTTC
TRBJ2-2	NA	16	TRBD2	TRBV7-2	CASSLSSGIYTGELFF	TGTGCCAGCAGCTTATCTAGCGGGATTTACACCGGGGAGCTGTTTTTT
TRBJ2-1	NA	14	NA	TRBV6-4	CASSPTIHRRKQFF	TGTGCCAGCAGTCCAACGATTCATCGAAGGAAGCAGTTCTTC
TRBJ2-3	NA	17	NA	TRBV18	CASSPDLMFSHTDTQYF	TGTGCCAGCTCACCCGACCTGATGTTTTCCCACACAGATACGCAGTATTTT
TRBJ2-5	NA	14	NA	TRBV5-1	CASSTQRGQETQYF	TGCGCCAGCAGCACTCAGAGGGGTCAAGAGACCCAGTACTTC
TRBJ2-1	NA	13	NA	TRBV9	CASSVTRVEEQFF	TGTGCCAGCAGCGTTACGCGGGTCGAGGAGCAGTTCTTC
TRBJ2-5	NA	12	NA	TRBV15	CATSRDGETQYF	TGTGCCACCAGCAGGGATGGGGAGACCCAGTACTTC
TRBJ1-2	NA	14	NA	TRBV5-6	CASSLVANYYGYTF	TGTGCCAGCAGCTTGGTGGCAAACTACTATGGCTACACCTTC
TRBJ2-5	NA	15	TRBD2	TRBV4-2	CASSQAAGEAETQYF	TGTGCCAGCAGCCAAGCCGCGGGAGAAGCGGAGACCCAGTACTTC
TRBJ1-1	NA	13	NA	TRBV5-1	CASSQGGGTEAFF	TGCGCCAGCAGCCAGGGCGGGGGCACTGAAGCTTTCTTT